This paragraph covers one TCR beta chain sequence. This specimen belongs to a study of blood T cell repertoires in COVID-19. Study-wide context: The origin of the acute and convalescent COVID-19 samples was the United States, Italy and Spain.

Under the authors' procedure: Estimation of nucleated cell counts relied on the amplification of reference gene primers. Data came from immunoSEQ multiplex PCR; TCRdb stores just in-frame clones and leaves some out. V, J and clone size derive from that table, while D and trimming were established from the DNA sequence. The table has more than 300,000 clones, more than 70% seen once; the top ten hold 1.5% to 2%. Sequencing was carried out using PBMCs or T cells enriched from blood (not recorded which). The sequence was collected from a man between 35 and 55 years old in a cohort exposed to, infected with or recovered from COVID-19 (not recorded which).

This CDR3 reads CASSDRGDTQYF. For the CDR3, the DNA is TGTGCCAGTAGTGACAGGGGAGATACGCAGTATTTT. The J gene is TRBJ2-3, the V gene TRBV19; the match to TRBD1 covers 8 bases. In germline, CDR1 is LNHDA, CDR2 SQIVND (reference sequence). The CDR3 length is 12 residues. The V and J ends lost 5 bases and 5 bases, in that order; junction bases with no gene match: 0.